This T cell receptor beta chain comes out of a study of blood T cell repertoires in COVID-19. As for the study in general: COVID-19 samples collected from the United States, Italy and Spain covered acute and convalescent phases. From T cells, B-cell-depleted T cells, or PBMCs came the material, which was cDNA or gDNA.

How the authors handled the data: Reference gene primer amplification yielded estimated nucleated cell counts. Profiled with immunoSEQ multiplex PCR; TCRdb holds only in-frame clones, not every one. From that table come the V and J calls and clone size; the DNA was used to work out D and trimming. The sample has about 150,000 clones; roughly nine tenths are singletons. CDR3 length equals 15 residues. Per the germline V gene, CDR1 is SGDLS and CDR2 is YYNGEE. V dropped 2 bases and J dropped 2; count of bases not matched to a gene: 4. Sequencing used peripheral blood. The origin of this receptor is an older woman with acute or convalescent COVID-19. The genes are TRBV9 and TRBJ2-3; 8 bases are shared with TRBD2. The CDR3 loop reads CASSVASGHTDTQYF. For the CDR3, the DNA is TGTGCCAGCAGCGTCGCTAGCGGGCACACAGATACGCAGTATTTT.